A selection of T cell receptor beta chains follows, all from one sample in a study of blood T cell repertoires in COVID-19. The method was immunoSEQ multiplex PCR; TCRdb's version includes in-frame clones alone and lacks a portion of them. This sample has about 170,000 clones, with around nine tenths found just once. Sample: peripheral blood. The source of these receptors is a man in his fifties or sixties with COVID-19, enrolled during active disease. CDR3s include the opening cysteine and the closing phenylalanine or tryptophan. A D gene is named only where the DNA matches it firmly. Size is stated for part of the rows, as once, few or many counts, or as a class when the clone is expanded.

d_call	v_call	j_call	clone_size	cdr3_aa	cdr3_nt
TRBD1	TRBV27	TRBJ1-5	once	CASSPGTGGIYQPQHF	TGTGCCAGCAGTCCCGGGACAGGGGGTATTTATCAGCCCCAGCATTTT
TRBD1	TRBV18	TRBJ1-3	.	CASSLNRGSSGNTIYF	TGTGCCAGCTCACTCAACAGGGGGTCGTCTGGAAACACCATATATTTT
TRBD1	TRBV10-3	TRBJ1-3	.	CAISDEGAWGTIYF	TGTGCCATCAGTGACGAGGGGGCTTGGGGCACCATATATTTT
.	TRBV2	TRBJ1-6	.	CASSDNRQGSSPLHF	TGTGCCAGCAGTGATAACAGGCAGGGAAGTTCACCCCTCCACTTT
TRBD1	TRBV6-9	TRBJ2-4	.	CASSSQGTKNIQYF	TGTGCCAGCAGCTCACAGGGGACCAAAAACATTCAGTACTTC
.	TRBV20-1	TRBJ2-7	.	CSASRGTAYEQYF	TGCAGTGCTAGTAGAGGAACCGCCTACGAGCAGTACTTC
.	TRBV19	TRBJ2-5	.	CASSNQVYQETQYF	TGTGCCAGTAGTAATCAGGTGTACCAAGAGACCCAGTACTTC
.	TRBV5-6	TRBJ1-2	.	CASSLAYDISNYGYTF	TGTGCCAGCAGCTTGGCCTACGACATATCTAACTATGGCTACACCTTC
TRBD1	TRBV5-5	TRBJ2-7	.	CASSLVTGISEQYF	TGTGCCAGCAGCTTAGTGACAGGGATCAGCGAGCAGTACTTC
TRBD1	TRBV30	TRBJ1-2	.	CAWRVTGGVFYGYTF	TGTGCCTGGAGGGTAACAGGGGGCGTTTTCTATGGCTACACCTTC
.	TRBV5-1	TRBJ2-5	.	CASSLGTAGGETQYF	TGCGCCAGCAGCTTGGGGACAGCCGGAGGAGAGACCCAGTACTTC
.	TRBV20-1	TRBJ1-6	.	CSASWEVGSPLHF	TGCAGTGCTAGTTGGGAGGTGGGGTCACCCCTCCACTTT
TRBD1	TRBV7-9	TRBJ1-2	.	CASSGAGTANYGYTF	TGTGCCAGCAGCGGGGCCGGGACAGCTAACTATGGCTACACCTTC
.	TRBV27	TRBJ2-7	.	CASSPFAGRRVGQYF	TGTGCCAGCAGTCCCTTTGCCGGCAGGAGGGTCGGGCAGTACTTC
TRBD1	TRBV11-2	TRBJ1-2	once	CASQGQGTNYGYTF	TGTGCCAGCCAGGGACAGGGGACTAACTATGGCTACACCTTC
TRBD1	TRBV19	TRBJ1-5	.	CASSKRGLDSNQPQHF	TGTGCCAGTAGTAAAAGGGGGCTTGACAGCAATCAGCCCCAGCATTTT
TRBD2	TRBV2	TRBJ2-5	.	CASSNVAGGTETQYF	TGTGCCAGCAGTAACGTAGCGGGGGGGACAGAGACCCAGTACTTC
TRBD1	TRBV6-5	TRBJ1-2	few	CASKGGTANYGYTF	TGTGCCAGCAAAGGGGGGACAGCTAACTATGGCTACACCTTC
TRBD2	TRBV12-5	TRBJ2-7	.	CASGLVLGGTSDYEQYF	TGTGCTAGTGGTTTGGTATTAGGGGGGACTAGCGACTACGAGCAGTACTTC
TRBD1	TRBV5-1	TRBJ1-1	.	CVSRVTGQGNTEAFF	TGCGTCAGCAGGGTAACCGGACAGGGGAACACTGAAGCTTTCTTT
TRBD1	TRBV29-1	TRBJ1-3	.	CSAVPGQGNTIYF	TGCAGCGCTGTCCCGGGACAGGGAAACACCATATATTTT
.	TRBV5-4	TRBJ2-3	.	CASYAGFASTDTQYF	TGTGCCAGCTACGCAGGATTTGCTAGCACAGATACGCAGTATTTT
TRBD1	TRBV11-3	TRBJ1-1	.	CASSLGQGRDLEAFF	TGTGCCAGCAGCTTGGGACAGGGAAGAGACCTAGAAGCTTTCTTT
.	TRBV27	TRBJ1-4	.	CASSLRGQGEKLFF	TGTGCCAGCAGTTTGCGGGGGCAGGGTGAAAAACTGTTTTTT
.	TRBV4-3	TRBJ1-4	.	CASSQDSSHTNEKLFF	TGCGCCAGCAGCCAAGATAGTTCCCACACTAATGAAAAACTGTTTTTT
.	TRBV30	TRBJ2-3	.	CAWSVTSLHTQYF	TGTGCCTGGAGTGTGACTAGTCTCCATACGCAGTATTTT